What follows is one T cell receptor beta chain and its context. What it binds is not known. Some clones are missing from TCRdb's copy, which holds only in-frame ones; the method was immunoSEQ multiplex PCR. The sample gives approximately 65,000 clones, 80% to 90% of which show up once; roughly 4.2% is in the top ten. These data belong to a study of OX40 agonist ivuxolimab in advanced cancers. Findings and limits, study-wide: By week 6 at 0.1 to 3.0 mg/kg, blood CD4+ and CD8+ T cells had expanded clonally. Certain nonresponders additionally had low normalized T-cell clonal expansion. At 0.1-3.0 mg/kg, partial responders had clonal expansion among the lowest observed.

Patients were excluded for autoimmune disease history or systemic immunosuppression. V was trimmed by 5 bases and J by 7 bases, leaving 20 bases between them. There are 15 residues in the CDR3. Germline CDR1 LNHDA, CDR2 SQIVND (reference sequence). The sample was CD4+ or CD8+ T cells sorted from blood, taken in a trial of the OX40 agonist ivuxolimab. This TCR was recovered from an adult with an advanced solid tumor such as melanoma, head and neck, liver or kidney cancer. The chain links TRBV19 to TRBJ1-2; possibly TRBD1 for D (5 bases). This chain's CDR3 is CASSLLSAGQTGYTF. CDR3 nucleotide sequence: TGTGCCAGTAGTCTCCTCTCGGCCGGACAAACTGGCTACACCTTC.